What follows describes a single TCR beta chain. Its specificity is not known. The CDR3 loop spans 13 amino acids. CDR1 and CDR2 (germline): SNHLY, FYNNEI. V lost 6 bases to trimming and J lost 6 bases; unmatched junction nucleotides: 7. This sample is drawn from a study of shared clonotypes between healthy human individuals. Findings and limits, study-wide: The researchers took only blood, and tissue repertoires probably look different. Sharing of clonotypes among donors was expected to vary with sequencing depth.

Generated by immunoSEQ multiplex PCR, the TCRdb table keeps only in-frame clones and is missing some. This repertoire shows a few million clones, roughly 92% found once; its top ten account for about 0.36%. This TCR derives from a young man in good health. Some clones in this sample may be carry-over from other donors' samples. Sequences were obtained from naive CD4+ T cells from PBMCs. Subset defined: CD45RA+ positively selected. The gene calls are TRBV2 and TRBJ2-7; TRBD1 matches at 8 bases. The DNA for the CDR3 is TGTGCCAGCAGCAACGGACAGGGCACCGAGCAGTACTTC. Encoded protein: CASSNGQGTEQYF. The whole variable domain, remainder taken from reference TRBV2 and TRBJ2-7, is EPEVTQTPSHQVTQMGQEVILRCVPISNHLYFYWYRQILGQKVEFLVSFYNNEISEKSEIFDDQFSVERPDGSNFTLKIRSTKLEDSAMYFCASSNGQGTEQYFGPGTRLTVT.